This TCR beta chain was recorded in a study of blood T cells in healthy people across ages. Broader study findings: Because sorting was not performed, PBMCs prevented conclusive naive versus antigen-experienced comparison.

A second PCR, run for about 7 to 11 cycles, used a sample-barcoded 5' primer plus a J-beta primer mix. Each CDR3 protein is one row after TCRdb ran MiXCR on the 5' RACE reads. The sample records over 1,500,000 distinct CDR3 sequences, around half being singletons. The V and J ends lost 6 bases and 7 bases respectively, with 15 bases between them. The V gene's germline CDR1 is SGHAT and CDR2 FQNNGV. The CDR3 runs to 13 residues. This clonotype was seen many times. What it binds is unknown. The sequenced material came from blood. The J gene is TRBJ1-2, the V gene TRBV11-2, with a tentative D call TRBD1 (5 bases). The receptor comes from a woman aged 40 to 50 in good health. This CDR3 is CASSLGGGSGYTF. The DNA of the CDR3 is TGTGCCAGCAGTTTGGGTGGGGGAAGTGGCTACACCTTC.